This TCR beta chain was sequenced in a study of T-cell reconstitution after alpha-beta-depleted transplantation in children. This sample's TCRbeta library carried unique molecular identifier barcodes. TCRdb reanalysed the PCR reads using MiXCR and keeps one entry per CDR3 protein. The repertoire holds nearly 400,000 distinct CDR3 sequences, with around 21% as singletons. V was trimmed by 0 bases and J by 4 bases, leaving 12 bases between them. The germline V gene has CDR1 SQVTM and CDR2 ANQGSEA. The CDR3 contains 14 residues. This clonotype showed up just a few times. The sequences come from PBMCs from the stem cell graft donor, collected from the stem cell graft. The J gene is TRBJ1-1, the V gene TRBV29-1, with a possible D match to TRBD1 (5 bases). This TCR came from a human donor who donated a stem cell graft to a child with acute myeloid leukemia. CDR3 nucleotide sequence: TGCAGCGTTGAAGAGTCGGGGGGAGGCACTGAAGCTTTCTTT. Its translation: CSVEESGGGTEAFF.